This T cell receptor (beta chain) appears in the sequencing data of a study of T-cell reconstitution after alpha-beta-depleted transplantation in children. It was with unique molecular identifiers that the TCRbeta library was prepared. One entry per CDR3 protein results from TCRdb running MiXCR on the PCR reads. The sample carries 200,000 to 300,000 distinct CDR3 sequences, 12% recorded once. The TCR sequence derives from a human donor who donated a stem cell graft to a child with acute lymphoblastic leukemia. The source was PBMCs from the stem cell graft donor, collected from the stem cell graft.

This CDR3 reads CAISAYRETYEQYF. CDR3 bases: TGTGCCATCAGTGCCTACAGGGAAACCTACGAGCAGTACTTC. The rearrangement joins TRBV10-3 to TRBJ2-7; possible D gene TRBD1, 6 bases. Trimming removed 4 bases from V and 2 bases from J, with 12 bases in between. From germline, CDR1 is ENHRY and CDR2 SYGVKD. This CDR3 spans 14 amino acids.